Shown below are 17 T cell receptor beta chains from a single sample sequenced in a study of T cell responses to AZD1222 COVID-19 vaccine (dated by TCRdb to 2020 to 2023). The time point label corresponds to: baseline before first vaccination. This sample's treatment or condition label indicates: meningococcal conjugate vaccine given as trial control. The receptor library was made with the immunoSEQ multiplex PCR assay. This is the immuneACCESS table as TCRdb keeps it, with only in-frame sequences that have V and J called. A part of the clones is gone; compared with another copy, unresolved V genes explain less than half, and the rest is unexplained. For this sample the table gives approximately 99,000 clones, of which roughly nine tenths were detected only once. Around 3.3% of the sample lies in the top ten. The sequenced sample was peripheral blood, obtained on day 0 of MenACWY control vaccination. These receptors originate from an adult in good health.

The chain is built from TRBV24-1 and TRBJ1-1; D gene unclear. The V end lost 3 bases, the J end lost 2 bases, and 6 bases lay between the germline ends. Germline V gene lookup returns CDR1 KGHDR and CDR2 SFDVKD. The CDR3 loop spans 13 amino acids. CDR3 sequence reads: CATSDGKNTEAFF. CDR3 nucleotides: TGTGCCACCAGTGATGGGAAAAACACTGAAGCTTTCTTT.

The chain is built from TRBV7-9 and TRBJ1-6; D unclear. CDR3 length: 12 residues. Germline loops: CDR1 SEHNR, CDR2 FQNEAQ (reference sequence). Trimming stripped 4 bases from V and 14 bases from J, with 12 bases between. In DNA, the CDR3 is TGTGCCAGCAGCTCCCAGGAAGTTTCCCTCCACTTT. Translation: CASSSQEVSLHF.

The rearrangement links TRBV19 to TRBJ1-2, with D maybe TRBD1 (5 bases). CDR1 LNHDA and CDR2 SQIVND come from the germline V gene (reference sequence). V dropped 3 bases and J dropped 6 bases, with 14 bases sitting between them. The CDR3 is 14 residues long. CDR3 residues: CASSMEGRVDGYTF. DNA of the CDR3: TGTGCCAGTAGTATGGAGGGCAGGGTAGATGGCTACACCTTC. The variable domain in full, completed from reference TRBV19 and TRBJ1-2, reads DGGITQSPKYLFRKEGQNVTLSCEQNLNHDAMYWYRQDPGQGLRLIYYSQIVNDFQKGDIAEGYSVSREKKESFPLTVTSAQKNPTAFYLCASSMEGRVDGYTFGSGTRLTVV.

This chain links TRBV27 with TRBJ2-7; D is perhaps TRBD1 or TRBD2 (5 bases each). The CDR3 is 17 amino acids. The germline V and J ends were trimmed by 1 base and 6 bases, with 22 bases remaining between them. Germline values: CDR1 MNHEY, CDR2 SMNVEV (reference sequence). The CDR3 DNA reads TGTGCCAGCAGTTTATACGGGGTGAGGGACCCTGGGCCCGAGCAGTACTTC. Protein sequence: CASSLYGVRDPGPEQYF.

The chain's CDR3 is CASGTASPNQPQHF. For the CDR3, the DNA is TGTGCCAGCGGGACGGCCAGCCCAAATCAGCCCCAGCATTTT. J is TRBJ1-5 and V is TRBV6-5; D possibly corresponds to TRBD1 (5 bases). V lost 8 bases, J lost 4 bases, and 15 bases lay in between. This CDR3 has 14 residues. Germline CDR1 is MNHEY and CDR2 is SVGAGI.

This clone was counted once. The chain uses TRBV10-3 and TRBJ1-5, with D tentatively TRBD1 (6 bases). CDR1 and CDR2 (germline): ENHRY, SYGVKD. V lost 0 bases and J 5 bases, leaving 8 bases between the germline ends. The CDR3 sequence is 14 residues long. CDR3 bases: TGTGCCATCAGTGAGTCAGGGGGACATCAGCCCCAGCATTTT. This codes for CAISESGGHQPQHF.

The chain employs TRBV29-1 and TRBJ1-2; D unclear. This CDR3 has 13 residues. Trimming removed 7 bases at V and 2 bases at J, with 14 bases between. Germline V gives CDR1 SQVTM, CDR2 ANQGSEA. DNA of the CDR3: TGCAGCGGGTCGGGTCTTCTCAACTATGGCTACACCTTC. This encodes CSGSGLLNYGYTF. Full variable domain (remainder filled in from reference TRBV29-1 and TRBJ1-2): SAVISQKPSRDICQRGTSLTIQCQVDSQVTMMFWYRQQPGQSLTLIATANQGSEATYESGFVIDKFPISRPNLTFSTLTVSNMSPEDSSIYLCSGSGLLNYGYTFGSGTRLTVV.

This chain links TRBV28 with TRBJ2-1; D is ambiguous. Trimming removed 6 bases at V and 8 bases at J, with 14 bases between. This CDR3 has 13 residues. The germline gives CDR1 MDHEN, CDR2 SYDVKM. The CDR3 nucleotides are TGTGCCAGCAGGCCACGTGCTTCGGATGAGCAGTTCTTC. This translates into CASRPRASDEQFF. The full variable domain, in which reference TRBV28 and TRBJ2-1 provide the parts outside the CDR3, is DVKVTQSSRYLVKRTGEKVFLECVQDMDHENMFWYRQDPGLGLRLIYFSYDVKMKEKGDIPEGYSVSREKKERFSLILESASTNQTSMYLCASRPRASDEQFFGPGTRLTVL.

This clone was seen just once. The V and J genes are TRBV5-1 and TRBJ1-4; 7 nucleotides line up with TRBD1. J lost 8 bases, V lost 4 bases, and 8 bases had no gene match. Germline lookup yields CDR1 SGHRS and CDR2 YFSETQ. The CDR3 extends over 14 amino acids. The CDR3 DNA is TGCGCCAGCAGCCAAGGGGGCGCAGGCGAAAAACTGTTTTTT. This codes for CASSQGGAGEKLFF. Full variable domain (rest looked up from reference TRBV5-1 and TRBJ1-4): KAGVTQTPRYLIKTRGQQVTLSCSPISGHRSVSWYQQTPGQGLQFLFEYFSETQRNKGNFPGRFSGRQFSNSRSEMNVSTLELGDSALYLCASSQGGAGEKLFFGSGTQLSVL.

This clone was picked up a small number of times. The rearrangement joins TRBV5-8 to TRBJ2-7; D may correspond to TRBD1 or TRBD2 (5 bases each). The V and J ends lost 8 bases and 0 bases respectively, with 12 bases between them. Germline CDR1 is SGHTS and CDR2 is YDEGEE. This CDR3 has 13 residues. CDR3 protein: CASGDGVSYEQYF. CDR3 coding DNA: TGTGCCAGTGGGGACGGAGTCTCCTACGAGCAGTACTTC.

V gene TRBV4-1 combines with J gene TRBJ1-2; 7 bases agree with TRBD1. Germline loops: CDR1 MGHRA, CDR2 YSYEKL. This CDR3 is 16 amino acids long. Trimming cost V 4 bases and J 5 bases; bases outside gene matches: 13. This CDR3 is CASSPQVAGQLYGYTF. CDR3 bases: TGCGCCAGCAGCCCCCAGGTGGCGGGACAGCTGTATGGCTACACCTTC.

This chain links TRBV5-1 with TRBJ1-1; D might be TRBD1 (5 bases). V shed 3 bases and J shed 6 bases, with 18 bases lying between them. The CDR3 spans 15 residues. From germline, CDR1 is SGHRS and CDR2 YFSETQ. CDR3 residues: CASSSGVRTPAEAFF. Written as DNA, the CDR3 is TGCGCCAGCAGCTCGGGGGTGCGGACGCCCGCTGAAGCTTTCTTT.

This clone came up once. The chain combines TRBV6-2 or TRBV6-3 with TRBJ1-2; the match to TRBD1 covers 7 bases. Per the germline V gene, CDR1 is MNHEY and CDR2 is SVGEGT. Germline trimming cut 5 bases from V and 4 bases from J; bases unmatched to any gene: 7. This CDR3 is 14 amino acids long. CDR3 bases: TGTGCCAGCAGTACGGACAGGACCCCCTATGGCTACACCTTC. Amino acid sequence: CASSTDRTPYGYTF.

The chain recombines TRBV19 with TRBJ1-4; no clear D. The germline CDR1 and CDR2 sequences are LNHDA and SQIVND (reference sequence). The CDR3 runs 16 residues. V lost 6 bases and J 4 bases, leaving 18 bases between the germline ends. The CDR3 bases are TGTGCCAGTAGGACATCCGGAGCAGGATTTAATGAAAAACTGTTTTTT. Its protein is CASRTSGAGFNEKLFF. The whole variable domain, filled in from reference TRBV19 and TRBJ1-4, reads DGGITQSPKYLFRKEGQNVTLSCEQNLNHDAMYWYRQDPGQGLRLIYYSQIVNDFQKGDIAEGYSVSREKKESFPLTVTSAQKNPTAFYLCASRTSGAGFNEKLFFGSGTQLSVL.

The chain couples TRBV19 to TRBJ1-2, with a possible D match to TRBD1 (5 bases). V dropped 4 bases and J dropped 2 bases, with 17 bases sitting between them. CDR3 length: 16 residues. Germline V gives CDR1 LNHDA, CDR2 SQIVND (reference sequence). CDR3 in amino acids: CASSKAGRDGNYGYTF. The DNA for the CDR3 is TGTGCCAGTAGTAAGGCCGGACGGGACGGCAACTATGGCTACACCTTC.

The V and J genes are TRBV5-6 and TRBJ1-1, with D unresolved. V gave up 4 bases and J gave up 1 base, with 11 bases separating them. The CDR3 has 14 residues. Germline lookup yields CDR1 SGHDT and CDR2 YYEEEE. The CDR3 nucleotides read TGTGCCAGCAGCGTAGACACCCAGAACACTGAAGCTTTCTTT. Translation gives CASSVDTQNTEAFF. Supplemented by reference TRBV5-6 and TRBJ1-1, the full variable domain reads DAGVTQSPTHLIKTRGQQVTLRCSPKSGHDTVSWYQQALGQGPQFIFQYYEEEERQRGNFPDRFSGHQFPNYSSELNVNALLLGDSALYLCASSVDTQNTEAFFGQGTRLTVV.

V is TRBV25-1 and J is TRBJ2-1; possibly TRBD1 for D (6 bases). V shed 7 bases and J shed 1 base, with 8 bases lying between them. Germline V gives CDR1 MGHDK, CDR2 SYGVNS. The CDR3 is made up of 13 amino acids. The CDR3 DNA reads TGTGCCAGCACCAGGGGATCCTACAATGAGCAGTTCTTC. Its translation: CASTRGSYNEQFF.